This record concerns one T cell receptor (beta chain) sequence. The entry originates in a study of cytomegalovirus exposure and HLA in healthy donors. Study as a whole: Sequencing of 150 million to 200 million T cells in an earlier analysis found roughly 120 million unique TCR beta sequences.

Vbeta (60) and Jbeta (13) primers were used in the PCR. Measured with immunoSEQ multiplex PCR; TCRdb has only the in-frame clones, and not every one. The sample yields approximately 150,000 clones, about 84% seen once. The CDR3 runs to 15 residues. Deletions cut 3 bases from V and 5 bases from J, with 17 bases between. Germline values: CDR1 MDHEN, CDR2 SYDVKM. The receptor comes from a woman under 30 in good health and CMV-seropositive. What was sequenced was PBMCs. The chain joins TRBV28 to TRBJ2-7; D is possibly TRBD2 (5 bases). CDR3 in DNA: TGTGCCAGCAGTTTGAGCGGAGACGGAATTAACGAGCAGTACTTC. Protein: CASSLSGDGINEQYF.